This entry lists 25 T cell receptor beta chains sequenced from one sample in a study of shared clonotypes between healthy human individuals. The protocol was immunoSEQ multiplex PCR, while the TCRdb copy is restricted to in-frame clones and leaves out a portion. The sample consists of hundreds of thousands of clones, approximately 79% of them appearing once. The source material was memory CD4+ T cells sorted from blood. Specified subset: CD45RA-negative fraction. Source of these receptors: a woman aged 30 to 39 in good health.

This chain uses TRBV6-5 with TRBJ2-7, with D perhaps matching TRBD1 (6 bases). Per the germline V gene, CDR1 is MNHEY and CDR2 is SVGAGI. There are 11 residues in the CDR3. V shed 5 bases and J shed 7 bases, with 9 bases lying between them. CDR3 residues: CASSQGREQYF. The DNA for the CDR3 is TGTGCCAGCAGTCAGGGGCGTGAGCAGTACTTC.

Comment on this clone: This sample also contains other DNA sequences that code for the same CDR3. The chain has TRBV28 and TRBJ2-5; no clear D gene. The CDR3 has 13 amino acids. The germline CDR1 and CDR2 sequences are MDHEN and SYDVKM. V was trimmed by 5 bases and J by 0 bases, leaving 7 bases between them. CDR3 sequence: CASSPGYQETQYF. In nucleotides, the CDR3 is TGTGCCAGCAGTCCAGGATACCAAGAGACCCAGTACTTC. Full variable domain (remainder filled in from reference TRBV28 and TRBJ2-5): DVKVTQSSRYLVKRTGEKVFLECVQDMDHENMFWYRQDPGLGLRLIYFSYDVKMKEKGDIPEGYSVSREKKERFSLILESASTNQTSMYLCASSPGYQETQYFGPGTRLLVL.

The gene calls are TRBV6-5 and TRBJ2-2, with 11 bases matching TRBD2. Germline CDR1 is MNHEY and CDR2 is SVGAGI. Trimming took 3 bases from V and 6 from J; bases not matched to a gene: 3. This CDR3 contains 15 residues. In nucleotides, the CDR3 is TGTGCCAGCAGTTATACTAGCGGGAGTGCCGGGGAGCTGTTTTTT. Protein: CASSYTSGSAGELFF.

CDR3 sequence reads: CASSSRAGLETEAFF. In DNA form, the CDR3 reads TGTGCCAGCAGCTCGCGAGCAGGGCTGGAAACTGAAGCTTTCTTT. This sequence joins TRBV5-4 and TRBJ1-1, with D perhaps matching TRBD1 (5 bases). From germline, CDR1 is SGHNT and CDR2 YYREEE (reference sequence). V was pared by 3 bases and J by 5 bases, with 17 bases between. The CDR3 sequence is 15 residues long.

This chain links TRBV11-3 with TRBJ2-3; 9 nucleotides line up with TRBD1. The length of the CDR3 is 16 residues. V lost 10 bases to trimming and J lost 6 bases; unmatched junction nucleotides: 17. The germline gives CDR1 SGHNT, CDR2 YENEEA. CDR3 nucleotides: TGTGCCACCTTACTAACCCGGGACAGGGTGATCGATACGCAGTATTTT. Its translation is CATLLTRDRVIDTQYF.

The chain has TRBV19 and TRBJ2-2; D remains unclear. Germline CDR1 and CDR2: LNHDA and SQIVND (reference sequence). The CDR3 spans 15 residues. Trimming took 2 bases from V and 1 from J, leaving 8 bases between them. CDR3 in DNA: TGTGCCAGTAGTATAAGTGCGGTGAACACCGGGGAGCTGTTTTTT. It yields the protein CASSISAVNTGELFF.

Concerning this clone itself: The sample carries other DNA sequences with the same CDR3. The V gene is TRBV9, the J gene TRBJ1-5; D remains ambiguous. The V and J ends lost 0 bases and 1 base respectively, with 5 bases between them. The CDR3 is made up of 14 amino acids. The V gene's germline CDR1 is SGDLS and CDR2 YYNGEE. The CDR3 region has the DNA TGTGCCAGCAGCGTAGGAGGGAGCAATCAGCCCCAGCATTTT. This gives the protein CASSVGGSNQPQHF.

The chain couples TRBV5-1 to TRBJ1-4; D remains unclear. The V and J ends lost 4 bases and 5 bases respectively, with 15 bases between them. This CDR3 spans 15 amino acids. Germline-derived CDR1 and CDR2 are SGHRS and YFSETQ. CDR3 nucleotide sequence: TGCGCCAGCAGCACGGACGCCCTAGGGAATGAAAAACTGTTTTTT. This gives the protein CASSTDALGNEKLFF.

The chain is built from TRBV11-2 and TRBJ1-1; 8 positions agree with TRBD1. V shed 5 bases and J 8 bases; nucleotides not matched to a gene: 10. Germline lookup yields CDR1 SGHAT and CDR2 FQNNGV. CDR3 size: 14 residues. The CDR3 here is CASSPRQGSGEAFF. The CDR3 nucleotides read TGTGCCAGCAGCCCGCGACAGGGGTCGGGCGAAGCTTTCTTT.

The rearrangement uses TRBV28 and TRBJ1-2, with D unclear. The CDR3 loop spans 12 amino acids. Germline CDR1 is MDHEN and CDR2 is SYDVKM. The germline V and J ends were trimmed by 9 bases and 7 bases, with 15 bases remaining between them. The CDR3 here is CASRIVGVGYTF. The CDR3 DNA is TGTGCCAGTAGGATAGTAGGAGTTGGCTACACCTTC.

This clone was counted once. J is TRBJ1-2 and V is TRBV6-6; 10 nucleotides line up with TRBD1. With V trimmed by 7 bases and J by 0 bases, 5 bases remained unmatched. Germline V CDR1 and CDR2: MNHNY, SVGAGI (reference sequence). CDR3 size: 15 residues. Here the CDR3 reads CASTQDRGANYGYTF. In DNA form, the CDR3 reads TGTGCCAGCACCCAGGACAGGGGGGCTAACTATGGCTACACCTTC.

J is TRBJ2-3 and V is TRBV5-1; no clear D gene. The CDR3 is 12 residues long. Germline V gene data show CDR1 as SGHRS and CDR2 as YFSETQ. Trimming stripped 1 base from V and 3 bases from J, with 3 bases between. The CDR3 region is CASSLRTDTQYF. In nucleotides, the CDR3 is TGCGCCAGCAGCTTGAGAACAGATACGCAGTATTTT.

J is TRBJ1-2 and V is TRBV5-4, with D maybe TRBD1 (5 bases). Trimming cost V 1 base and J 5 bases, with 15 bases left between them. The V gene's germline CDR1 is SGHNT and CDR2 YYREEE (reference sequence). The CDR3 runs to 15 residues. The CDR3 loop is CASSLLSEGDYGYTF. The CDR3 DNA reads as TGTGCCAGCAGCTTGTTATCCGAAGGGGATTATGGCTACACCTTC.

This sequence joins TRBV6-5 and TRBJ2-1, with 10 positions matching TRBD1. Germline assignment: CDR1 MNHEY and CDR2 SVGAGI. Unmatched junction bases numbered 6, after V lost 6 bases and J lost 4 bases. The length of the CDR3 is 15 residues. CDR3 nucleotides: TGTGCCAGCAGCCAGACAGGGGGCTTTTACAATGAGCAGTTCTTC. As protein: CASSQTGGFYNEQFF.

The genes are TRBV29-1 and TRBJ2-5; the D gene is possibly TRBD2 (5 bases). The CDR3 totals 15 residues. Germline CDR1 SQVTM, CDR2 ANQGSEA. The V gene lost 4 bases and the J gene lost 0 bases, with 15 bases spanning the gap. The CDR3 protein is CSVASGGSYQETQYF. In DNA form, the CDR3 reads TGCAGCGTTGCATCCGGCGGGTCGTACCAAGAGACCCAGTACTTC.

This chain uses TRBV6-1 with TRBJ2-7; 13 bases fit TRBD2. From germline, CDR1 is MNHNS and CDR2 SASEGT. V gave up 5 bases and J gave up 7 bases; unmatched junction bases: 5. CDR3 size: 14 residues. DNA of the CDR3: TGTGCCAGCAGTTCGGGACTAGCGGGGATAGAGCAGTACTTC. Amino acids: CASSSGLAGIEQYF.

The CDR3 protein is CASSRLRTASNYGYTF. The DNA of the CDR3 is TGTGCCAGCAGCCGCCTCAGAACAGCTTCTAACTATGGCTACACCTTC. The chain employs TRBV5-5 and TRBJ1-2; the D is unclear. CDR1 and CDR2 from the germline V gene are SGHKS and YYEKEE (reference sequence). The CDR3 totals 16 residues. The V end was cut by 4 bases, the J end by 0 bases, with 16 bases between. The whole variable domain, filled in from reference TRBV5-5 and TRBJ1-2, reads DAGVTQSPTHLIKTRGQQVTLRCSPISGHKSVSWYQQVLGQGPQFIFQYYEKEERGRGNFPDRFSARQFPNYSSELNVNALLLGDSALYLCASSRLRTASNYGYTFGSGTRLTVV.

The J gene is TRBJ2-1, the V gene TRBV11-2, with a possible D match to TRBD2 (6 bases). The CDR3 consists of 14 residues. V shed 0 bases and J shed 13 bases, with 16 bases lying between them. Germline assignment: CDR1 SGHAT and CDR2 FQNNGV. The chain's CDR3 is CASSLEDLAGSQFF. CDR3 nucleotides: TGTGCCAGCAGCTTAGAGGATCTGGCGGGAAGTCAGTTCTTC.

With regard to this clone: Other DNA sequences in the same sample also yield this CDR3. The rearrangement joins TRBV7-2 to TRBJ1-4; 9 bases map to TRBD1. V shed 4 bases and J 5 bases; nucleotides not matched to a gene: 2. The CDR3 loop spans 14 amino acids. Germline values: CDR1 SGHTA, CDR2 FQGNSA. The CDR3: CASSSDRGNEKLFF. Here the CDR3 DNA reads TGTGCCAGCAGCTCGGACAGGGGAAATGAAAAACTGTTTTTT.

The chain has TRBV7-8 and TRBJ1-5; D might be TRBD1 (5 bases). Germline V gene lookup returns CDR1 SGHVS and CDR2 FQNEAQ. The CDR3 has 16 amino acids. V lost 1 base and J lost 2, with 12 bases in between. The CDR3 DNA reads as TGTGCCAGCAGCTTAGAATCAGGGTTGGGCAATCAGCCCCAGCATTTT. Encoded protein: CASSLESGLGNQPQHF. The full variable domain, completed using reference TRBV7-8 and TRBJ1-5, is GAGVSQSPRYKVAKRGQDVALRCDPISGHVSLFWYQQALGQGPEFLTYFQNEAQLDKSGLPSDRFFAERPEGSVSTLKIQRTQQEDSAVYLCASSLESGLGNQPQHFGDGTRLSIL.

This chain joins TRBV4-1 and TRBJ2-7, with D perhaps given as TRBD1 or TRBD2 (5 bases each). Trimming removed 4 bases from V and 2 bases from J, with 15 bases in between. The germline V gene encodes CDR1 MGHRA and CDR2 YSYEKL. The CDR3 totals 15 residues. The CDR3 region is CASSRSGTLTYEQYF. DNA of the CDR3: TGCGCCAGCAGCCGGTCCGGGACCCTTACCTACGAGCAGTACTTC.

The sample holds many counts of this clone. The V gene is TRBV25-1, the J gene TRBJ2-3, with D possibly matching TRBD1 (5 bases). The CDR3 extends over 13 amino acids. The V and J ends lost 5 bases and 5 bases respectively, with 11 bases between them. Per germline, CDR1 MGHDK and CDR2 SYGVNS. CDR3 sequence reads: CASSIPGQDTQYF. The CDR3 DNA reads TGTGCCAGCAGTATACCAGGGCAAGATACGCAGTATTTT.

This clone was observed at least ten times. The chain joins TRBV30 to TRBJ2-1, with D perhaps TRBD2 (7 bases). Germline V gene data show CDR1 as GTSNPN and CDR2 as SVGIG (reference sequence). V lost 3 bases to trimming and J lost 6 bases, with 15 bases between them. The CDR3 is 14 residues long. CDR3 region: CAWRGGGIGNEQFF. The CDR3 coding sequence is TGTGCCTGGAGAGGGGGGGGCATTGGCAATGAGCAGTTCTTC.

This clone was found a few times. The chain couples TRBV11-2 to TRBJ2-1; 12 positions agree with TRBD2. This CDR3 is built from 16 residues. Germline V gene data show CDR1 as SGHAT and CDR2 as FQNNGV. Germline trimming cut 5 bases from V and 9 bases from J; bases unmatched to any gene: 11. The chain's CDR3 is CASSPWTSGVNGEQFF. The CDR3 DNA reads as TGTGCCAGCAGCCCCTGGACTAGCGGGGTGAACGGTGAGCAGTTCTTC.

This clone was recorded a few times. The V gene is TRBV28, the J gene TRBJ2-1; D is ambiguous. Trimming pared 3 bases from V and 5 bases from J, leaving 11 bases between. Germline CDR1 reads MDHEN; CDR2 reads SYDVKM. The CDR3 has 14 residues. This CDR3 is CASSFLWKDNEQFF. DNA of the CDR3: TGTGCCAGCAGTTTCCTCTGGAAGGACAATGAGCAGTTCTTC. The whole variable domain, filled in from reference TRBV28 and TRBJ2-1, reads DVKVTQSSRYLVKRTGEKVFLECVQDMDHENMFWYRQDPGLGLRLIYFSYDVKMKEKGDIPEGYSVSREKKERFSLILESASTNQTSMYLCASSFLWKDNEQFFGPGTRLTVL.